These 21 T cell receptor beta chains were sequenced from one sample in a study of vaccination effects on CD4 cells after COVID-19. Assay used: immunoSEQ multiplex PCR; TCRdb lists only in-frame clones, some missing. The table records 40,000 or so clones, around 72% of them present only once. Their recognized antigens are unknown. After expansion with viral peptide pools in the ViraFEST assay, antigen-specific CD4+ T cells were sequenced. Having been cultured for 10 days, the cells underwent CD4+ T cell isolation. The person was diagnosed with PCR-confirmed SARS-CoV-2 infection between March and December 2020. The sample consisted of CD4+ T cells from PBMCs cultured with a peptide pool, taken before COVID-19 vaccination. The origin of the receptors is a human donor who had a prior SARS-CoV-2 infection.

This clone was seen only a few times. The genes are TRBV24-1 and TRBJ1-4, with 8 bases lining up with TRBD1. The length of the CDR3 is 17 residues. With V trimmed by 4 bases and J by 3 bases, 9 bases remained unmatched. The germline V gene encodes CDR1 KGHDR and CDR2 SFDVKD. CDR3 loop: CATSDSTGDPANEKLFF. In nucleotides, the CDR3 is TGTGCCACCAGTGACTCGACAGGGGACCCCGCTAATGAAAAACTGTTTTTT.

V and J are TRBV7-3 and TRBJ2-1; TRBD1 is a possible D gene (6 bases). Germline V gene data show CDR1 as SGHTA and CDR2 as FQGTGA. CDR3 length: 15 amino acids. The V end was cut by 4 bases, the J end by 8 bases, with 18 bases between. The CDR3 reads CASSSQPTGLHEQFF. In DNA, the CDR3 is TGTGCCAGCAGCTCCCAACCGACAGGATTGCATGAGCAGTTCTTC.

This clone was counted only a few times. The chain combines TRBV2 with TRBJ2-1, with D perhaps matching TRBD1 (6 bases). The CDR3 totals 14 residues. The V gene lost 10 bases and the J gene lost 4 bases, with 17 bases spanning the gap. Germline V lookup: CDR1 SNHLY, CDR2 FYNNEI. DNA of the CDR3: TGTGCCACACAGCAGGGGTGGGGATACAATGAGCAGTTCTTC. This sequence encodes CATQQGWGYNEQFF.

CDR3 region: CASSPGGRLNQPQHF. DNA for the CDR3: TGTGCCAGCAGCCCAGGGGGCCGCCTCAATCAGCCCCAGCATTTT. The chain uses TRBV9 and TRBJ1-5; 8 bases match TRBD1. Germline V gene data show CDR1 as SGDLS and CDR2 as YYNGEE. J gave up 3 bases and V 4 bases, and 6 bases lay outside the gene matches. This CDR3 has 15 residues.

The rearrangement joins TRBV18 to TRBJ2-7, with TRBD1 matching over 9 bases. Trimming cost V 3 bases and J 2 bases; bases outside gene matches: 2. The CDR3 totals 14 residues. Germline CDR1 is KGHSH and CDR2 is LQKENI. The CDR3 region is CASSPGQGAYEQYF. For the CDR3, the DNA is TGTGCCAGCTCACCGGGACAGGGAGCCTACGAGCAGTACTTC.

This chain links TRBV5-6 with TRBJ2-7; TRBD1 matches at 8 bases. This CDR3 contains 13 residues. Germline loops: CDR1 SGHDT, CDR2 YYEEEE. After removal of 7 bases from V and 4 bases from J, the junction contained 7 bases not matched to a gene. This CDR3 reads CASLRQGAYEQYF. The CDR3 nucleotides are TGTGCCAGCTTGAGGCAGGGGGCTTACGAGCAGTACTTC.

The chain is built from TRBV5-1 and TRBJ2-5, with D uncertain. The CDR3 spans 13 residues. V lost 4 bases and J lost 4, with 11 bases in between. Germline V CDR1 and CDR2: SGHRS, YFSETQ. CDR3 sequence reads: CASSAGPGETQYF. For the CDR3, the DNA is TGCGCCAGCAGCGCCGGACCCGGAGAGACCCAGTACTTC.

The chain has TRBV4-1 and TRBJ1-2; D gene uncertain. Germline lookup yields CDR1 MGHRA and CDR2 YSYEKL. V was cut by 3 bases and J by 4 bases, with 21 bases left in between. This CDR3 comprises 17 residues. CDR3 loop: CASSHTVPTRSGYGYTF. In DNA, the CDR3 is TGCGCCAGCAGCCATACCGTCCCGACAAGGTCGGGCTATGGCTACACCTTC.

The chain combines TRBV7-2 with TRBJ2-7; D unresolved. The CDR3 loop spans 14 amino acids. Per the germline V gene, CDR1 is SGHTA and CDR2 is FQGNSA. Trimming took off 1 base at V and 0 bases at J, with 7 bases between the two ends. The CDR3 loop reads CASSLGPSSYEQYF. The CDR3 DNA sequence: TGTGCCAGCAGCTTAGGCCCCAGCTCCTACGAGCAGTACTTC.

The V call is TRBV5-1, the J call TRBJ1-3; D may be TRBD1 (5 bases). CDR1 is SGHRS, CDR2 YFSETQ, per germline. There are 17 residues in the CDR3. Trimming shortened V by 0 bases and J by 0 bases, and 13 bases separated the two germline ends. CDR3 in amino acids: CASSLGLRDFSGNTIYF. The CDR3 DNA is TGCGCCAGCAGCTTGGGGCTTAGGGACTTCTCTGGAAACACCATATATTTT.

The chain's CDR3 is CASSQGLAGPYEQYF. For the CDR3, the DNA is TGTGCCAGCAGTCAGGGACTAGCGGGGCCTTACGAGCAGTACTTC. V gene TRBV6-6 combines with J gene TRBJ2-7, with TRBD2 identical over 13 bases. Germline values: CDR1 MNHNY, CDR2 SVGAGI (reference sequence). V shed 5 bases and J 4 bases; nucleotides not matched to a gene: 5. The CDR3 sequence is 15 residues long.

V gene TRBV7-9 combines with J gene TRBJ1-6; D ambiguous. The CDR3 extends over 15 amino acids. V was trimmed by 4 bases and J by 7 bases, leaving 14 bases between them. The germline V gene has CDR1 SEHNR and CDR2 FQNEAQ (reference sequence). The DNA of the CDR3 is TGTGCCAGCAGCTCGGCAGGAAAAGGGAATTCACCCCTCCACTTT. Translated: CASSSAGKGNSPLHF.

This rearrangement joins TRBV7-3 to TRBJ1-5, with 9 bases that match TRBD1. The CDR3 has 13 residues. J lost 7 bases, V lost 5 bases, and 3 bases had no gene match. CDR1 and CDR2 (germline): SGHTA, FQGTGA. CDR3 nucleotides: TGTGCCAGCAGCCGGGACAGGGACCAGCCCCAGCATTTT. It translates to CASSRDRDQPQHF.

The chain joins TRBV5-1 to TRBJ2-3, with D perhaps TRBD1 (6 bases). Germline CDR1 is SGHRS and CDR2 is YFSETQ. V lost 8 bases, J lost 0 bases, and 13 bases lay in between. CDR3 length equals 14 residues. The CDR3: CASLRGGSTDTQYF. The CDR3 bases are TGCGCCAGTCTTCGAGGGGGAAGCACAGATACGCAGTATTTT.

This chain joins TRBV12-3 or TRBV12-4 and TRBJ2-5; D unclear. With 8 bases removed from V and 3 bases from J, the gap between germline ends came to 7 bases. The CDR3 has 11 amino acids. The CDR3 DNA reads as TGTGCCAGCCGCGCCGAAGAGACCCAGTACTTC. Protein: CASRAEETQYF.

This chain connects TRBV6-5 to TRBJ1-3; D not certain. This CDR3 is 15 amino acids long. V was pared by 7 bases and J by 2 bases, with 15 bases between. Germline V CDR1 and CDR2: MNHEY, SVGAGI. CDR3 in amino acids: CASIGVNRPGNTIYF. The DNA of the CDR3 is TGTGCCAGCATCGGGGTAAACCGGCCTGGAAACACCATATATTTT.

The V gene is TRBV7-3, the J gene TRBJ2-6; TRBD1 aligns across 8 bases. Germline CDR1 reads SGHTA; CDR2 reads FQGTGA. The ends lost 4 bases at V and 4 bases at J; junction bases unmatched: 6. The CDR3 has 16 amino acids. The CDR3 nucleotides are TGTGCCAGCAGCTCGCAGGGGGCGAAGGGGGCCAACGTCCTGACTTTC. Protein product: CASSSQGAKGANVLTF.

J is TRBJ2-3 and V is TRBV11-2, with a weak D call TRBD2 (6 bases). V lost 4 bases and J lost 2, with 16 bases in between. The CDR3 runs to 16 residues. Germline lookup yields CDR1 SGHAT and CDR2 FQNNGV. The CDR3 region is CASSSLPGLATDTQYF. CDR3 nucleotides: TGTGCCAGCAGCTCTCTACCGGGACTCGCCACAGATACGCAGTATTTT.

The chain joins TRBV5-5 to TRBJ2-7; a weak D match, TRBD1 (6 bases). The germline V gene encodes CDR1 SGHKS and CDR2 YYEKEE (reference sequence). V was trimmed by 2 bases and J by 1 base, leaving 16 bases between them. CDR3 length equals 16 residues. The CDR3 coding sequence is TGTGCCAGCAGCTTCTCAACCGGGACAAATTCCTACGAGCAGTACTTC. As protein: CASSFSTGTNSYEQYF.

V is TRBV6-2 or TRBV6-3 and J is TRBJ1-2; a weak D match, TRBD1 (6 bases). Germline assignment: CDR1 MNHEY and CDR2 SVGEGT. The length of the CDR3 is 13 residues. The V gene lost 5 bases and the J gene lost 4 bases, with 11 bases spanning the gap. This CDR3 reads CASSIGQSYGYTF. The CDR3, as DNA: TGTGCCAGCAGTATCGGACAGTCCTATGGCTACACCTTC.

This clone has a single count. CDR3 bases: TGTGCCAGCAGCCGCTCTGGGCTGGGGATGGATGAGCAGTTCTTC. Amino acids: CASSRSGLGMDEQFF. The rearrangement joins TRBV7-3 to TRBJ2-1, with D hard to call. V shed 5 bases and J shed 8 bases, with 19 bases lying between them. This CDR3 region has 15 residues. Germline CDR1 and CDR2: SGHTA and FQGTGA.